This TCR beta chain stems from a study of human T cells and chemical hapten exposure. In TCRdb, the RACE reads were re-called with MiXCR into one record per CDR3 protein. The repertoire consists of around 300,000 distinct CDR3 sequences, with around 5.5% occurring once and the leading ten covering about 7.7%. This sample's time point: pre-sensitization, week 0. The treatment is: therapeutic diphenylcyclopropenone sensitization with weekly scalp DPC. Material: whole blood, obtained in connection with sensitization to the hapten diphenylcyclopropenone (DPC). The source is a woman under 30 with alopecia areata. Some clones in this sample may be carry-over from other donors' samples.

The CDR3 loop is CASSRTEANTGELFF. The CDR3 DNA reads TGCGCCAGCAGCCGGACAGAAGCGAACACCGGGGAGCTGTTTTTT. The V and J genes are TRBV4-1 and TRBJ2-2; D may be TRBD1 (6 bases). The length of the CDR3 is 15 residues. Germline assignment: CDR1 MGHRA and CDR2 YSYEKL. V was pared by 4 bases and J by 0 bases, with 9 bases between.